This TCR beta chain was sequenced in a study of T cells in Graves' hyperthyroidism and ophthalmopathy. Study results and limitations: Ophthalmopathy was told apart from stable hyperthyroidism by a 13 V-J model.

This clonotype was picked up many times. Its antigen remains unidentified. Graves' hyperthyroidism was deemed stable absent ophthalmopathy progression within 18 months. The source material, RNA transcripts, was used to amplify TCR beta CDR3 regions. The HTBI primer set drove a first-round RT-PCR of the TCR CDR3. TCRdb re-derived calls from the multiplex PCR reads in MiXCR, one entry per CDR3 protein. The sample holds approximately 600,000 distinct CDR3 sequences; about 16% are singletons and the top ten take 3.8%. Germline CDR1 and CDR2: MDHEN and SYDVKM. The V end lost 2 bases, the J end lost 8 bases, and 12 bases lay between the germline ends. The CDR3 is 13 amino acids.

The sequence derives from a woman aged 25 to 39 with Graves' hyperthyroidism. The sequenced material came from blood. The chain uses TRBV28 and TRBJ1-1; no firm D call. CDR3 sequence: CASSLPLLREAFF. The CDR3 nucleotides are TGTGCCAGCAGTTTACCCCTGTTGAGAGAAGCTTTCTTT.